The 12 T cell receptor beta chains below come from one sample, sequenced in a study of CD8+ T cells in alopecia areata. Treatment denoted: oral pan-JAK inhibitor, 5-10 mg twice daily. Sequencing used cDNA as its template, made by extracting RNA and reverse transcribing it. TCRdb keeps only in-frame clones here, not all; method: immunoSEQ multiplex PCR. Of about 190,000 clones listed, under 70% are singletons. The sample consisted of CD4+ T cells sorted from blood, taken at week 4, from a patient treated with tofacitinib. The source is a human donor with alopecia areata.

This clone was recorded a few times. J is TRBJ2-1 and V is TRBV5-5; TRBD2 matches 8 bases. The germline V gene has CDR1 SGHKS and CDR2 YYEKEE (reference sequence). CDR3 length: 17 residues. The V segment lost 1 base and the J segment 2 bases; nucleotides outside the gene matches: 8. Here the CDR3 DNA reads TGTGCCAGCAGCTTGACCAGCCGACTAGCGACCTACAATGAGCAGTTCTTC. Translation: CASSLTSRLATYNEQFF.

This chain links TRBV29-1 with TRBJ1-1; D unclear. Between the trimmed V and J ends, which lost 3 bases and 1 base, there was a span of 9 bases. This CDR3 is built from 13 residues. CDR1 SQVTM and CDR2 ANQGSEA come from the germline V gene. CDR3 in amino acids: CSVEPPQNTEAFF. The CDR3 DNA reads as TGCAGCGTTGAGCCACCACAGAACACTGAAGCTTTCTTT. Drawing the rest from reference TRBV29-1 and TRBJ1-1, the complete variable domain is SAVISQKPSRDICQRGTSLTIQCQVDSQVTMMFWYRQQPGQSLTLIATANQGSEATYESGFVIDKFPISRPNLTFSTLTVSNMSPEDSSIYLCSVEPPQNTEAFFGQGTRLTVV.

V usage is TRBV2 and J usage is TRBJ1-5; D may be TRBD1 (5 bases). The CDR3 sequence is 15 residues long. The germline gives CDR1 SNHLY, CDR2 FYNNEI. V dropped 6 bases and J dropped 1 base, with 13 bases sitting between them. The CDR3 DNA reads TGTGCCAGCAGCGACAGCCTTGGGAGCAATCAGCCCCAGCATTTT. As protein: CASSDSLGSNQPQHF.

A word on this clone: This sample includes further DNA sequences coding for the same CDR3. The rearrangement links TRBV5-1 to TRBJ2-7; D not certain. CDR3 length equals 13 residues. V lost 4 bases and J lost 2, with 10 bases in between. In germline, CDR1 is SGHRS, CDR2 YFSETQ. The CDR3, as DNA: TGCGCCAGCAGCCTGGACGGAACCTACGAGCAGTACTTC. Its translation is CASSLDGTYEQYF.

V and J are TRBV7-2 and TRBJ1-5, with D possibly matching TRBD1 (5 bases). This CDR3 contains 17 residues. The germline gives CDR1 SGHTA, CDR2 FQGNSA. Trimming removed 1 base at V and 5 bases at J, with 18 bases between. The CDR3 is CASSLEYRGRGDQPQHF. In DNA form, the CDR3 reads TGTGCCAGCAGCTTAGAATACCGGGGCCGGGGAGATCAGCCCCAGCATTTT.

This chain connects TRBV5-1 to TRBJ2-7, with unresolved D. Germline V lookup: CDR1 SGHRS, CDR2 YFSETQ. CDR3 size: 15 residues. The germline V and J ends were trimmed by 5 bases and 0 bases, with 15 bases remaining between them. The CDR3 region has the DNA TGCGCCAGCAGTTTCAGTGACCCCAGCTCCTACGAGCAGTACTTC. Its translation: CASSFSDPSSYEQYF.

V is TRBV29-1 and J is TRBJ2-5; 10 positions match TRBD2. Trimming removed 4 bases from V and 1 base from J; junction bases left unmatched: 3. The germline V gene has CDR1 SQVTM and CDR2 ANQGSEA. This CDR3 contains 14 residues. CDR3 nucleotides: TGCAGCGTTGCAAAGCGGGGGGGCCAAGAGACCCAGTACTTC. This encodes CSVAKRGGQETQYF.

This clone was recorded a few times. This chain uses TRBV2 with TRBJ2-2; maybe TRBD2 (7 bases). Germline V CDR1 and CDR2: SNHLY, FYNNEI. Between the trimmed V and J ends, which lost 8 bases and 11 bases, there was a span of 24 bases. This CDR3 has 15 amino acids. As DNA, the CDR3 is TGTGCCAGCTACGAGAGCAGCCTCGCGGGGGCAGAGCTGTTTTTT. Translating it yields CASYESSLAGAELFF.

The genes are TRBV7-2 and TRBJ1-1, with D hard to call. The CDR3 totals 14 residues. In germline, CDR1 is SGHTA, CDR2 FQGNSA. V lost 2 bases and J 0 bases, leaving 7 bases between the germline ends. CDR3 residues: CASSLSTMNTEAFF. CDR3 nucleotide sequence: TGTGCCAGCAGCTTATCGACTATGAACACTGAAGCTTTCTTT.

The chain links TRBV18 to TRBJ2-7; TRBD1 aligns across 7 bases. With 5 bases clipped from V and 3 bases from J, the junction kept 4 bases outside the gene matches. The V gene's germline CDR1 is KGHSH and CDR2 LQKENI. This CDR3 region has 13 residues. CDR3 residues: CASSSGQVYEQYF. CDR3 coding DNA: TGTGCCAGCTCATCAGGACAGGTCTACGAGCAGTACTTC.

CDR3 sequence reads: CASTPIGFSGNTIYF. CDR3 sequence (DNA): TGTGCCAGCACCCCCATCGGCTTCTCTGGAAACACCATATATTTT. The genes are TRBV7-2 and TRBJ1-3; the D is unclear. This CDR3 spans 15 amino acids. Germline CDR1 is SGHTA and CDR2 is FQGNSA. V lost 7 bases to trimming and J lost 0 bases, with 13 bases between them. The variable domain in full, with the rest retrieved from reference TRBV7-2 and TRBJ1-3, is GAGVSQSPSNKVTEKGKDVELRCDPISGHTALYWYRQSLGQGLEFLIYFQGNSAPDKSGLPSDRFSAERTGGSVSTLTIQRTQQEDSAVYLCASTPIGFSGNTIYFGEGSWLTVV.

This clone was counted only a few times. The chain couples TRBV6-5 to TRBJ2-7; D is unclear. V was clipped by 5 bases and J by 2 bases, with 10 bases between them. Germline lookup yields CDR1 MNHEY and CDR2 SVGAGI. The length of the CDR3 is 13 residues. The CDR3 DNA reads as TGTGCCAGCAGTACCTCAGTGACCTACGAGCAGTACTTC. Encoded protein: CASSTSVTYEQYF.